The 17 T cell receptor beta chains below were found in one sample sequenced in a study of quantifying T cell responses using KT2 cells. Turning to the study itself: RNA was reverse transcribed with TCR alpha and beta constant-region primers.

Each cDNA got a UMI-containing oligo ligated at its 3' end. The first PCR ran three to four cycles with an equimolar RC1.1 and RC1.2 beta primer mix. MiXCR, applied by TCRdb to the UMI-ligation and nested PCR reads, yields one record per CDR3 protein. In the table there are tens of thousands of distinct CDR3 sequences, roughly 12% of which are singletons. Sequenced material: PBMCs spiked with cells of the T cell clone KT2. The receptors stem from a human donor.

This clonotype has only a few counts. The chain links TRBV3-1 to TRBJ2-7, with 7 bases identical to TRBD1. The V and J ends lost 2 bases and 9 bases, in that order; junction bases with no gene match: 4. CDR1 and CDR2 (germline): LGHDT, YNNKEL (reference sequence). This CDR3 region has 12 residues. The CDR3 coding sequence is TGTGCCAGCAGCCAAACAGGGGCGAGGCAGTACTTC. Encoded protein: CASSQTGARQYF.

This clonotype was seen repeatedly, ten times or more. V usage is TRBV7-2 and J usage is TRBJ2-6, with TRBD1 as a possible D gene (5 bases). In germline, CDR1 is SGHTA, CDR2 FQGNSA. This CDR3 has 15 residues. V lost 5 bases, J lost 4 bases, and 12 bases lay in between. The CDR3 sequence is CASSVGVEGANVLTF. In DNA, the CDR3 is TGTGCCAGCAGCGTAGGGGTCGAGGGGGCCAACGTCCTGACTTTC.

This clonotype was detected a few times. The chain is built from TRBV6-6 and TRBJ1-5; no reliable D call. From germline, CDR1 is MNHNY and CDR2 SVGAGI (reference sequence). The CDR3 has 12 residues. V was clipped by 5 bases and J by 5 bases, with 7 bases between them. CDR3 sequence (DNA): TGTGCCAGCAGTGCCGGTCATCAGCCCCAGCATTTT. Translated, it gives CASSAGHQPQHF.

This chain joins TRBV3-1 and TRBJ2-7, with D possibly being TRBD1 or TRBD2 (5 bases each). CDR1 is LGHDT, CDR2 YNNKEL, per germline (reference sequence). The CDR3 runs to 14 residues. V dropped 4 bases and J dropped 1 base, with 11 bases sitting between them. The CDR3 bases are TGTGCCAGCAGCCCCGGGACGGAATCCTACGAGCAGTACTTC. Its protein product is CASSPGTESYEQYF.

In its sample, this clonotype was seen many times. The rearrangement uses TRBV4-1 and TRBJ2-2; the D gene could be TRBD1 or TRBD2 (6 bases each). Between the trimmed V and J ends, which lost 5 bases and 3 bases, there was a span of 13 bases. Germline values: CDR1 MGHRA, CDR2 YSYEKL. The CDR3 spans 15 residues. This CDR3 reads CASSLGGGDTGELFF. CDR3 in DNA: TGCGCCAGCAGCTTAGGAGGGGGTGACACCGGGGAGCTGTTTTTT.

This clonotype was detected ten times or more. The chain has TRBV19 and TRBJ2-7, with D perhaps matching TRBD1 or TRBD2 (5 bases each). The CDR3 loop spans 13 amino acids. Trimming stripped 9 bases from V and 6 bases from J, with 18 bases between. Germline lookup yields CDR1 LNHDA and CDR2 SQIVND (reference sequence). The CDR3 DNA reads TGTGCCAGCGGGGCTACTACGTCGGGCGAGCAGTACTTC. Its protein is CASGATTSGEQYF.

This chain uses TRBV10-3 with TRBJ2-3, with 8 bases aligning to TRBD2. This CDR3 has 15 amino acids. Germline V gives CDR1 ENHRY, CDR2 SYGVKD. Unmatched junction bases numbered 13, after V lost 10 bases and J lost 4 bases. In DNA form, the CDR3 reads TGTGCCACCGACGGGAGCGGGGGTGGTGCAGATACGCAGTATTTT. This gives the protein CATDGSGGGADTQYF.

The rearrangement links TRBV7-9 to TRBJ1-6; 8 bases align to TRBD1. Looked up from germline, CDR1 is SEHNR and CDR2 is FQNEAQ (reference sequence). Trimming took 5 bases from V and 9 from J; bases not matched to a gene: 18. The CDR3 totals 18 residues. The CDR3 region has the DNA TGTGCCAGCAGCCTACGTCTGATCAGGACAGGGATCATTTCACCCCTCCACTTT. Translated, it gives CASSLRLIRTGIISPLHF.

V and J are TRBV2 and TRBJ1-2; 8 bases match TRBD1. The CDR3 has 14 amino acids. V lost 0 bases to trimming and J lost 6 bases; unmatched junction nucleotides: 3. The germline V gene has CDR1 SNHLY and CDR2 FYNNEI. The CDR3 DNA sequence: TGTGCCAGCAGTGAAGCCGGACAGGGACATGGCTACACCTTC. Protein product: CASSEAGQGHGYTF.

This clonotype was found a few times. The J gene is TRBJ2-7, the V gene TRBV12-3 or TRBV12-4; 13 nucleotides line up with TRBD2. This CDR3 contains 16 residues. Trimming cost V 7 bases and J 4 bases; bases outside gene matches: 10. Written as DNA, the CDR3 is TGTGCCAGCACCTTCACTAGCGGGGGGGCGGGTTACGAGCAGTACTTC. Residues: CASTFTSGGAGYEQYF.

This clonotype was counted between two and nine times. CDR3 region: CSAREGGWSYGYTF. The CDR3 region has the DNA TGCAGTGCTAGAGAAGGAGGGTGGTCCTATGGCTACACCTTC. The chain recombines TRBV20-1 with TRBJ1-2; D is ambiguous. CDR1 is DFQATT, CDR2 SNEGSKA, per germline (reference sequence). The CDR3 runs 14 residues. V gave up 0 bases and J gave up 4 bases, with 12 bases separating them.

This clonotype was counted a few times. The rearrangement uses TRBV2 and TRBJ2-2; TRBD2 matches 9 bases. Germline CDR1 SNHLY, CDR2 FYNNEI. The V gene end was trimmed by 8 bases and the J gene end by 2 bases; junction bases not matched to a gene: 3. The CDR3 runs 14 residues. This CDR3 is CASGGGANTGELFF. Written as DNA, the CDR3 is TGTGCCAGCGGCGGGGGGGCTAACACCGGGGAGCTGTTTTTT.

V gene TRBV6-5 combines with J gene TRBJ2-5, with TRBD2 matching 7 bases. After removal of 3 bases from V and 4 bases from J, the junction contained 5 bases not matched to a gene. The length of the CDR3 is 14 residues. The V gene's germline CDR1 is MNHEY and CDR2 SVGAGI. CDR3 amino acids: CASSYRGVGETQYF. The CDR3 region has the DNA TGTGCCAGCAGTTATCGGGGGGTAGGAGAGACCCAGTACTTC.

There are a few counts of this clonotype. The rearrangement joins TRBV12-3 or TRBV12-4 to TRBJ2-7; 10 positions match TRBD1. V trimming: 6 bases; J trimming: 3 bases; junction bases outside the gene matches: 11. The CDR3 loop spans 16 amino acids. CDR3 sequence: CASSPTLGTGDYEQYF. The CDR3 coding sequence is TGTGCCAGCAGCCCGACTTTGGGGACAGGGGACTACGAGCAGTACTTC.

The V and J genes are TRBV29-1 and TRBJ2-5; D perhaps matches TRBD2 (6 bases). Between the trimmed V and J ends, which lost 3 bases and 5 bases, there was a span of 10 bases. CDR1 and CDR2 (germline): SQVTM, ANQGSEA. The CDR3 consists of 12 residues. CDR3 nucleotide sequence: TGCAGCGTTGAGGTCCGGGGGGAGACCCAGTACTTC. It translates to CSVEVRGETQYF.

The V gene is TRBV19, the J gene TRBJ2-1, with 9 nucleotides matching TRBD1. With 6 bases clipped from V and 0 bases from J, the junction kept 3 bases outside the gene matches. CDR1 and CDR2 from the germline V gene are LNHDA and SQIVND (reference sequence). The CDR3 covers 15 residues. CDR3: CASSQTGGSYNEQFF. In DNA, the CDR3 is TGTGCCAGTAGCCAGACAGGGGGCTCCTACAATGAGCAGTTCTTC.

Written as DNA, the CDR3 is TGTGCCAGCAGTACAAGACAGGGTGCCGGAAACACCATATATTTT. This translates into CASSTRQGAGNTIYF. This rearrangement joins TRBV2 to TRBJ1-3, with TRBD1 matching over 7 bases. The germline V gene has CDR1 SNHLY and CDR2 FYNNEI. Trimming at V came to 5 bases and at J to 4 bases, leaving 8 bases not matched to a gene. This CDR3 contains 15 residues.